This T cell receptor beta chain was identified during a study of T cell changes during pregnancy in multiple sclerosis. The CDR3 contains 13 residues. Between the trimmed V and J ends, which lost 8 bases and 8 bases, there was a span of 16 bases. Germline V gene data show CDR1 as MNHNS and CDR2 as SASEGT. Generated by immunoSEQ multiplex PCR, the TCRdb table keeps only in-frame clones and is missing some. Of more than 10,000 clones listed, more than 70% are singletons. V and J are TRBV6-1 and TRBJ2-1; TRBD1 is a possible D gene (5 bases). The sequence derives from a female donor with multiple sclerosis, enrolled in a pregnancy study. The sample here was CD8+ T cells from peripheral blood mononuclear cells, taken in the first trimester of pregnancy. The CDR3: CASSLDSRDEQFF. CDR3 coding DNA: TGTGCCAGCTCCCTAGACAGTCGTGATGAGCAGTTCTTC.